This T cell receptor beta chain is drawn from a study of blood T cells in healthy people across ages. Through a sample-barcoded 5' primer and a J-beta primer mix, a second PCR was run for roughly 6 to 11 cycles. A tag from a template-switch adaptor with 12 random nucleotides marked each cDNA molecule. TCRdb recomputed calls from the 5' RACE reads with MiXCR, one row per CDR3 protein. This table holds about 1.1 million distinct CDR3 sequences, around two fifths found once. Notes on the study in general: Shifts in expanded clonotypes may have been confounded by donor CMV status, which was unknown. A roughly linear fall in TCR beta diversity per million T cells was seen with increasing age.

The sample holds a few counts of this clonotype. Its target is not known. The V gene end was trimmed by 5 bases and the J gene end by 4 bases; junction bases not matched to a gene: 7. In germline, CDR1 is ENHRY, CDR2 SYGVKD. The CDR3 spans 15 residues. The chain uses TRBV10-3 and TRBJ2-7, with TRBD1 matching 11 bases. The clonotype originates from a man younger than 35 in good health. Sequences were obtained from blood. The CDR3 reads CAISSSGTGGYEQYF. In nucleotides, the CDR3 is TGTGCCATCAGTTCTTCCGGGACAGGGGGATACGAGCAGTACTTC.